These 9 T cell receptor beta chains share one sample of origin, sequenced in a study of OX40 agonist ivuxolimab in advanced cancers. Produced via immunoSEQ multiplex PCR; TCRdb's table is partial and in-frame only. The sample has about 25,000 clones; 70% to 90% are singletons. The material sequenced was CD4+ or CD8+ T cells sorted from blood, taken in a trial of the OX40 agonist ivuxolimab. These receptors all come from an adult with an advanced solid tumor such as melanoma, head and neck, liver or kidney cancer.

This clone was detected only a few times. The rearrangement links TRBV10-1 to TRBJ2-7; D might be TRBD2 (6 bases). The CDR3 consists of 18 residues. Germline-derived CDR1 and CDR2 are WNHNN and SYGVQD (reference sequence). Between the trimmed V and J ends, which lost 3 bases and 3 bases, there was a span of 24 bases. The CDR3 is CASSEVGGSASGDYEQYF. In nucleotides, the CDR3 is TGCGCCAGCAGTGAAGTGGGGGGATCGGCGAGCGGCGACTACGAGCAGTACTTC.

The chain has TRBV19 and TRBJ2-3; 7 bases are a match to TRBD1. CDR1 is LNHDA, CDR2 SQIVND, per germline (reference sequence). The length of the CDR3 is 15 residues. V gave up 1 base and J gave up 4 bases; unmatched junction bases: 5. The chain's CDR3 is CASSIGQGGADTQYF. Written as DNA, the CDR3 is TGTGCCAGTAGTATAGGACAGGGTGGGGCAGATACGCAGTATTTT.

The genes are TRBV4-2 and TRBJ2-2; D may be TRBD1 (6 bases). The CDR3 covers 18 residues. Between the trimmed V and J ends, which lost 1 base and 6 bases, there was a span of 21 bases. Germline V lookup: CDR1 LGHNA, CDR2 YNFKEQ. The DNA of the CDR3 is TGTGCCAGCAGCCAAGCCCTAGTTAGGGGGACCGGGGCCGGGGAGCTGTTTTTT. It encodes CASSQALVRGTGAGELFF.

The rearrangement links TRBV4-1 to TRBJ2-3; D unclear. Germline loops: CDR1 MGHRA, CDR2 YSYEKL. The CDR3 loop spans 12 amino acids. V was shortened by 1 base and J by 2 bases, with 1 base between the two germline ends. CDR3 coding DNA: TGCGCCAGCAGCCAAGTCACAGATACGCAGTATTTT. This codes for CASSQVTDTQYF.

The chain has TRBV2 and TRBJ1-6; 9 bases map to TRBD1. This CDR3 is built from 14 residues. J was trimmed by 7 bases and V by 5 bases; bases with no gene match: 3. Germline CDR1 and CDR2: SNHLY and FYNNEI. The CDR3 sequence: CASSKGTGNSPLHF. DNA of the CDR3: TGTGCCAGCAGTAAGGGGACAGGGAATTCACCCCTCCACTTT.

The chain is built from TRBV29-1 and TRBJ1-1; no clear D. V was pared by 3 bases and J by 2 bases, with 7 bases between. There are 12 residues in the CDR3. Germline CDR1 and CDR2: SQVTM and ANQGSEA. Written as DNA, the CDR3 is TGCAGCGTTGACCGATCCAACACTGAAGCTTTCTTT. Its translation: CSVDRSNTEAFF.

The gene calls are TRBV7-9 and TRBJ2-7, with 7 nucleotides matching TRBD1. This CDR3 has 16 residues. Per the germline V gene, CDR1 is SEHNR and CDR2 is FQNEAQ (reference sequence). J lost 3 bases, V lost 5 bases, and 13 bases had no gene match. Written as DNA, the CDR3 is TGTGCCAGCAGCCAAGATGAAACAGGGGCCAGCTACGAGCAGTACTTC. Translated: CASSQDETGASYEQYF. The complete variable domain, with remaining parts taken from reference TRBV7-9 and TRBJ2-7, reads DTGVSQNPRHKITKRGQNVTFRCDPISEHNRLYWYRQTLGQGPEFLTYFQNEAQLEKSRLLSDRFSAERPKGSFSTLEIQRTEQGDSAMYLCASSQDETGASYEQYFGPGTRLTVT.

The chain is built from TRBV6-6 and TRBJ1-2, with D maybe TRBD1 (5 bases). The CDR3 totals 12 residues. In germline, CDR1 is MNHNY, CDR2 SVGAGI (reference sequence). V gave up 5 bases and J gave up 4 bases, with 8 bases separating them. The DNA for the CDR3 is TGTGCCAGCAGTCCCGACAGCTATGGCTACACCTTC. Encoded protein: CASSPDSYGYTF.

The chain links TRBV5-1 to TRBJ2-5, with D tentatively TRBD2 (6 bases). Trimming stripped 0 bases from V and 0 bases from J, with 12 bases between. The CDR3 loop spans 16 amino acids. Germline loops: CDR1 SGHRS, CDR2 YFSETQ. The CDR3 DNA reads as TGCGCCAGCAGCTTGGTCGAGCGGGTGTACCAAGAGACCCAGTACTTC. Its translation: CASSLVERVYQETQYF. Drawing the rest from reference TRBV5-1 and TRBJ2-5, the complete variable domain is KAGVTQTPRYLIKTRGQQVTLSCSPISGHRSVSWYQQTPGQGLQFLFEYFSETQRNKGNFPGRFSGRQFSNSRSEMNVSTLELGDSALYLCASSLVERVYQETQYFGPGTRLLVL.